Listed below are T cell receptor beta chains from one sample, sequenced in a study of T-cell reconstitution after alpha-beta-depleted transplantation in children. Each CDR3 protein is one row after TCRdb ran MiXCR on the PCR reads. The sample yields approximately 1,000,000 distinct CDR3 sequences, about 30% seen once. Sequencing used PBMCs, mostly from graft donor cells, obtained 360 days after TCRalphabeta/CD19-depleted stem cell transplant. All receptors derive from a boy less than two years old who had a stem cell transplant for SCID, so the T cells may come from the graft donor. CDR3s include the opening cysteine and the closing phenylalanine or tryptophan. D genes are given only for firm matches. The size entry is marked missing in some rows and otherwise reads once, few, many or a size class.

v_call: TRBV12-3/TRBV12-4; d_call: NA; clone_size: many; j_call: TRBJ2-7; cdr3_nt: TGTGCCAGCAGTTTAAGGGGTCCCACCTACGAGCAGTACTTC; cdr3_aa: CASSLRGPTYEQYF
v_call: TRBV12-3/TRBV12-4; d_call: NA; clone_size: few; j_call: TRBJ1-3; cdr3_nt: TGTGCCAGCAGTTTGCGGGGACCCGATGGAAACACCATATATTTT; cdr3_aa: CASSLRGPDGNTIYF
v_call: TRBV12-3/TRBV12-4; d_call: TRBD1; clone_size: few; j_call: TRBJ1-5; cdr3_nt: TGTGCCAGCAGTTTGGGGGACAGCTATAGCAATCAGCCCCAGCATTTT; cdr3_aa: CASSLGDSYSNQPQHF
v_call: TRBV7-3; d_call: NA; clone_size: few; j_call: TRBJ2-3; cdr3_nt: TGTGCCAGCAGCACTCCGGAGGGCAGGGGCGCTACTAGCACAGATACGCAGTATTTT; cdr3_aa: CASSTPEGRGATSTDTQYF
v_call: TRBV20-1; d_call: TRBD2; clone_size: NA; j_call: TRBJ2-2; cdr3_nt: TGCAGTGCTAGGGAATGGGACGGGAGGGGTCGTGGCACCGGGGAGCTGTTTTTT; cdr3_aa: CSAREWDGRGRGTGELFF
v_call: TRBV15; d_call: TRBD1; clone_size: few; j_call: TRBJ1-1; cdr3_nt: TGTGCCACCAGCGGACCACAGGGGGCGAGGACTGAAGCTTTCTTT; cdr3_aa: CATSGPQGARTEAFF
v_call: TRBV4-2; d_call: TRBD2; clone_size: NA; j_call: TRBJ2-7; cdr3_nt: TGTGCCAGCAGCCAAGAGTGGGGGACTAGCGTTTCCTACGAGCAGTACTTC; cdr3_aa: CASSQEWGTSVSYEQYF
v_call: TRBV28; d_call: NA; clone_size: few; j_call: TRBJ2-7; cdr3_nt: TGTGCCAGCAGTCCTATATGGACCCCTGGGAGAGCCGAGCAGTACTTC; cdr3_aa: CASSPIWTPGRAEQYF
v_call: TRBV28; d_call: TRBD2; clone_size: few; j_call: TRBJ2-5; cdr3_nt: TGTGCCAGCAGTTTCCGGACTAGCGGGGGCCCCCAAGAGACCCAGTACTTC; cdr3_aa: CASSFRTSGGPQETQYF
v_call: TRBV20-1; d_call: NA; clone_size: few; j_call: TRBJ2-5; cdr3_nt: TGCAGTGCTAGCGGGGGAAAAGAGACCCAGTACTTC; cdr3_aa: CSASGGKETQYF
v_call: TRBV5-1; d_call: NA; clone_size: many; j_call: TRBJ1-2; cdr3_nt: TGCGCCAGCAGATCTACAGGGCCCCCCGGCTACACCTTC; cdr3_aa: CASRSTGPPGYTF
v_call: TRBV12-3/TRBV12-4; d_call: NA; clone_size: NA; j_call: TRBJ2-2; cdr3_nt: TGTGCCAGCAGTTTCTGGGCCATGAACACCGGGGAGCTGTTTTTT; cdr3_aa: CASSFWAMNTGELFF
v_call: TRBV7-2; d_call: TRBD1; clone_size: few; j_call: TRBJ1-6; cdr3_nt: TGTGCCAGCAGCTTAACAGGGGTTTCACCCCTCCACTTT; cdr3_aa: CASSLTGVSPLHF
v_call: TRBV30; d_call: NA; clone_size: few; j_call: TRBJ1-1; cdr3_nt: TGTGCCTGGAGTCCGATAGGTCGCATGAACACTGAAGCTTTCTTT; cdr3_aa: CAWSPIGRMNTEAFF
v_call: TRBV11-2; d_call: NA; clone_size: few; j_call: TRBJ2-4; cdr3_nt: TGTGCCAGCAGCTTAGATTACACGGCACGAGACATTCAGTACTTC; cdr3_aa: CASSLDYTARDIQYF
v_call: TRBV5-1; d_call: NA; clone_size: few; j_call: TRBJ2-7; cdr3_nt: TGCGCCAGCAGCTTGGAGGGGGGGTCCTTCTCCTACGAGCAGTACTTC; cdr3_aa: CASSLEGGSFSYEQYF
v_call: TRBV7-2; d_call: NA; clone_size: NA; j_call: TRBJ2-5; cdr3_nt: TGTGCCAGCAGTGAAGTGGAGGGGATCGGCGAGACCCAGTACTTC; cdr3_aa: CASSEVEGIGETQYF
v_call: TRBV5-1; d_call: NA; clone_size: NA; j_call: TRBJ2-1; cdr3_nt: TGCGCCAGCAGCCCCAGGGATGGTAAAAATGAGCAGTTCTTC; cdr3_aa: CASSPRDGKNEQFF
v_call: TRBV10-3; d_call: TRBD2; clone_size: NA; j_call: TRBJ2-1; cdr3_nt: TGTGCCATCAGTGAGGGGGCTAGCGGGGGCTCCTACAATGAGCAGTTCTTC; cdr3_aa: CAISEGASGGSYNEQFF
v_call: TRBV7-9; d_call: NA; clone_size: NA; j_call: TRBJ2-6; cdr3_nt: TGTGCCAGCAGCCCCCATCGTCCCTCTGGGGCCAACGTCCTGACTTTC; cdr3_aa: CASSPHRPSGANVLTF
v_call: TRBV5-1; d_call: NA; clone_size: NA; j_call: TRBJ2-1; cdr3_nt: TGCGCCAGCAGCTTGGGAGACCTCTCCTACAATGAGCAGTTCTTC; cdr3_aa: CASSLGDLSYNEQFF
v_call: TRBV12-3/TRBV12-4; d_call: TRBD1; clone_size: NA; j_call: TRBJ2-7; cdr3_nt: TGTACCAGCAGTTTCGCCCCCGGGACAGGGGGCGCGATGATTCACGAGCAGTACTTC; cdr3_aa: CTSSFAPGTGGAMIHEQYF
v_call: TRBV25-1; d_call: NA; clone_size: NA; j_call: TRBJ2-5; cdr3_nt: TGTGCCAGCAGTGACACCGGGACTCCTCAAGAGACCCAGTACTTC; cdr3_aa: CASSDTGTPQETQYF